This TCR beta chain was recorded in a study of CD8 T cells in ankylosing spondylitis. Whole-study results and caveats: Earlier authors reported some of these motif variants in reactive arthritis synovial fluid and blood. Disease-linked clones were reportedly significantly enriched in matched ankylosing spondylitis synovial fluid. A motif of roughly eight highly homologous TCR beta variants was seen as apparently characteristic of ankylosing spondylitis blood.

V lost 1 base to trimming and J lost 5 bases, with 11 bases between them. Germline V CDR1 and CDR2: MNHEY, SMNVEV (reference sequence). CDR3 length equals 15 residues. With molecular barcodes, quantitative 5'-RACE was used to make the TCR beta libraries. TCRdb reanalysed the 5' RACE reads using MiXCR and keeps one entry per CDR3 protein. The sample records approximately 400,000 distinct CDR3 sequences, 15% to 20% being singletons. This clonotype was picked up a small number of times. Its matching antigen is unknown. The chain joins TRBV27 to TRBJ2-2; weak D call: TRBD2 (5 bases). This clonotype was sampled from a male donor with ankylosing spondylitis. Sequenced sample: blood, either unsorted or a sorted T cell fraction (not recorded which). CDR3 in DNA: TGTGCCAGCAGTTTATTGGGAGACCAGACCGGGGAGCTGTTTTTT. It translates to CASSLLGDQTGELFF.